Here is one T cell receptor (beta chain) with its context. Antigen unknown. The data originate from a study of OX40 agonist ivuxolimab in advanced cancers. Study-level information: Earlier treatment with anti-PD-1, anti-PD-L1 or anti-CTLA-4 was permitted, and 35% to 45% had received some.

Here immunoSEQ multiplex PCR was the method, and the copy in TCRdb shows in-frame clones only, minus some. The table has roughly 100,000 clones, approximately 85% seen once. The germline CDR1 and CDR2 sequences are MNHEY and SMNVEV (reference sequence). The V end lost 2 bases, the J end lost 9 bases, and 14 bases lay between the germline ends. The CDR3 totals 15 residues. Points from the study as a whole: Among the lowest peripheral clonal expansion occurred in 0.1-3.0 mg/kg partial responders.

The receptor was derived from an adult with an advanced solid tumor such as melanoma, head and neck, liver or kidney cancer. The sequences come from CD4+ or CD8+ T cells sorted from blood, collected in a trial of the OX40 agonist ivuxolimab. V usage is TRBV27 and J usage is TRBJ1-6; possibly TRBD1 for D (5 bases). The CDR3 reads CASSLQGLGSSPLHF. The CDR3, as DNA: TGTGCCAGCAGTTTACAGGGACTAGGGAGTTCACCCCTCCACTTT.